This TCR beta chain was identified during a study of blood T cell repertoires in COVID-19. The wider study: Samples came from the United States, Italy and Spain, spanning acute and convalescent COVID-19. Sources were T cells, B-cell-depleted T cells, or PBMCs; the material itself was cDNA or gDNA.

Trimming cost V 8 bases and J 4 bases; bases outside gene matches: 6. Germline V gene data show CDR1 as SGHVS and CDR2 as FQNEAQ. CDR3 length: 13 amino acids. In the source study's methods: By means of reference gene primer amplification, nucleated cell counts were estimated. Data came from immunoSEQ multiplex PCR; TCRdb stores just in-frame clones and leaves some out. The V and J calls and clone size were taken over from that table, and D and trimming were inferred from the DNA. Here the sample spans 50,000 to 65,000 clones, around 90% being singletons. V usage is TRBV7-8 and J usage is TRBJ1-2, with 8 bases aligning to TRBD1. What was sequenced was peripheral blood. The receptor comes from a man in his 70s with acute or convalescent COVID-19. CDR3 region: CASGTGGIYGYTF. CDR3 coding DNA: TGTGCCAGCGGTACAGGGGGAATCTATGGCTACACCTTC. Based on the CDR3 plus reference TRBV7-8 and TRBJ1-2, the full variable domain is GAGVSQSPRYKVAKRGQDVALRCDPISGHVSLFWYQQALGQGPEFLTYFQNEAQLDKSGLPSDRFFAERPEGSVSTLKIQRTQQEDSAVYLCASGTGGIYGYTFGSGTRLTVV.